This T cell receptor (beta chain) was captured by sequencing in a study of molecular identifiers for immune sequencing clone quantification. Whole-study findings and limits: The study reportedly detected spiked Jurkat TCR RNA from one cell among 1.1 million or so naive cells.

TCRdb analysed the PCR reads with MiXCR anew, one entry per CDR3 protein. This sample has 490,000 or so distinct CDR3 sequences, with 20% to 25% found just once. A word on this clonotype: The antigen remains undetermined.

The CDR3 is 11 residues long. Trimming pared 5 bases from V and 3 bases from J, leaving 4 bases between. From germline, CDR1 is KGHSH and CDR2 LQKENI. Sequenced: naive CD8+ T cells from blood, with Jurkat cell RNA spiked in. Noted subset: FACS-sorted CD8+CD4-CCR7+CD45RA+ naive T cells. The gene calls are TRBV18 and TRBJ1-2; D gene unclear. The clonotype comes from a human donor in good health. Some libraries in this study had Jurkat cell RNA spiked in. As DNA, the CDR3 is TGTGCCAGCTCATCGGACTATGGCTACACCTTC. Protein sequence: CASSSDYGYTF.